These T cell receptor beta chains were read from a single sample in a study of cytomegalovirus exposure and HLA in healthy donors. The assay was immunoSEQ multiplex PCR, and TCRdb's table has in-frame clones only and misses some. Altogether around 130,000 clones are present, roughly four fifths being singletons, with the ten largest covering almost 6%. The specimen was PBMCs. These receptors came from a woman in her thirties or forties in good health and CMV-seropositive. CDR3s include the opening cysteine and the closing phenylalanine or tryptophan. Each record gives: D gene, clone size, V gene, J gene, CDR3 protein, CDR3 DNA. D genes are given only for firm matches. The size entry is marked missing in some rows and otherwise reads once, few, many or a size class.

D gene: TRBD2
clone size: .
V gene: TRBV27
J gene: TRBJ2-1
CDR3 protein: CASSLKSQAGVIRNEQFF
CDR3 DNA: TGTGCCAGCAGTTTAAAGAGCCAAGCGGGAGTAATAAGGAATGAGCAGTTCTTC

D gene: .
clone size: .
V gene: TRBV9
J gene: TRBJ2-1
CDR3 protein: CASSVSLGLGEQFF
CDR3 DNA: TGTGCCAGCAGCGTTAGCCTTGGATTGGGTGAGCAGTTCTTC

D gene: .
clone size: .
V gene: TRBV28
J gene: TRBJ2-7
CDR3 protein: CASRKTGSSYEQYF
CDR3 DNA: TGTGCCAGCCGAAAAACAGGGAGCTCCTACGAGCAGTACTTC

D gene: .
clone size: .
V gene: TRBV2
J gene: TRBJ1-5
CDR3 protein: CASSVSQVNQPQHF
CDR3 DNA: TGTGCCAGCAGTGTTTCACAGGTTAATCAGCCCCAGCATTTT

D gene: .
clone size: once
V gene: TRBV5-6
J gene: TRBJ2-3
CDR3 protein: CASTQSVDTQYF
CDR3 DNA: TGTGCCAGCACCCAAAGCGTAGATACGCAGTATTTT

D gene: TRBD1
clone size: .
V gene: TRBV7-6
J gene: TRBJ2-7
CDR3 protein: CASSSNTGTGFFEQYF
CDR3 DNA: TGTGCCAGCAGCTCAAACACCGGGACAGGGTTTTTCGAGCAGTACTTC

D gene: .
clone size: .
V gene: TRBV10-2
J gene: TRBJ1-2
CDR3 protein: CASSESGQGYGYTF
CDR3 DNA: TGCGCCAGCAGTGAGTCGGGGCAGGGCTATGGCTACACCTTC

D gene: TRBD2
clone size: few
V gene: TRBV6-1
J gene: TRBJ2-1
CDR3 protein: CASSSFSGIYNEQFF
CDR3 DNA: TGTGCCAGCAGCTCATTTAGCGGGATTTACAATGAGCAGTTCTTC

D gene: TRBD1
clone size: few
V gene: TRBV6-1
J gene: TRBJ2-5
CDR3 protein: CASRRTGEKTQYF
CDR3 DNA: TGTGCCAGCCGAAGGACAGGGGAGAAGACCCAGTACTTC

D gene: .
clone size: .
V gene: TRBV6-4
J gene: TRBJ2-1
CDR3 protein: CASSDPFSGRSYNEQFF
CDR3 DNA: TGTGCCAGCAGTGACCCTTTTAGCGGACGCTCCTACAATGAGCAGTTCTTC

D gene: .
clone size: .
V gene: TRBV2
J gene: TRBJ2-3
CDR3 protein: CASGTPFTDTQYF
CDR3 DNA: TGTGCCAGCGGGACACCATTCACAGATACGCAGTATTTT

D gene: .
clone size: few
V gene: TRBV9
J gene: TRBJ1-5
CDR3 protein: CASSVAVGQPQHF
CDR3 DNA: TGTGCCAGCAGCGTAGCGGTCGGTCAGCCCCAGCATTTT

D gene: TRBD1
clone size: once
V gene: TRBV9
J gene: TRBJ1-3
CDR3 protein: CASSGPEDRGLGNTIYF
CDR3 DNA: TGTGCCAGCAGCGGACCCGAGGACAGGGGGCTTGGAAACACCATATATTTT

D gene: TRBD1
clone size: .
V gene: TRBV5-1
J gene: TRBJ1-2
CDR3 protein: CASSLAGDRLDGYTF
CDR3 DNA: TGCGCCAGCAGCTTGGCCGGGGACAGACTCGATGGCTACACCTTC

D gene: .
clone size: .
V gene: TRBV28
J gene: TRBJ1-1
CDR3 protein: CASNKYTGGLTEAFF
CDR3 DNA: TGTGCCAGCAATAAATATACGGGGGGCCTCACTGAAGCTTTCTTT

D gene: TRBD1
clone size: .
V gene: TRBV12-5
J gene: TRBJ2-1
CDR3 protein: CASRQGDTYNEQFF
CDR3 DNA: TGTGCTAGTCGACAGGGGGACACCTACAATGAGCAGTTCTTC

D gene: .
clone size: few
V gene: TRBV5-4
J gene: TRBJ1-2
CDR3 protein: CASSVRDGNYGYTF
CDR3 DNA: TGTGCCAGCAGCGTGCGGGACGGCAACTATGGCTACACCTTC

D gene: TRBD1
clone size: .
V gene: TRBV9
J gene: TRBJ1-1
CDR3 protein: CASSVGTGITEAFF
CDR3 DNA: TGTGCCAGCAGCGTAGGGACAGGGATTACTGAAGCTTTCTTT

D gene: .
clone size: .
V gene: TRBV5-1
J gene: TRBJ2-7
CDR3 protein: CASSPGGFARGGYEQYF
CDR3 DNA: TGCGCCAGCAGCCCGGGGGGCTTTGCTAGGGGAGGCTACGAGCAGTACTTC

D gene: TRBD1
clone size: .
V gene: TRBV27
J gene: TRBJ2-3
CDR3 protein: CASSPDRQGRRTDTQYF
CDR3 DNA: TGTGCCAGCAGTCCGGACAGACAGGGCAGGAGGACAGATACGCAGTATTTT

D gene: .
clone size: .
V gene: TRBV7-2
J gene: TRBJ1-2
CDR3 protein: CASSQLGAQAYGYTF
CDR3 DNA: TGTGCCAGCAGCCAACTTGGCGCACAGGCCTATGGCTACACCTTC

D gene: .
clone size: .
V gene: TRBV9
J gene: TRBJ1-1
CDR3 protein: CASTRLGNTEAFF
CDR3 DNA: TGTGCCAGCACCCGACTCGGGAACACTGAAGCTTTCTTT

D gene: TRBD2
clone size: .
V gene: TRBV7-6
J gene: TRBJ2-2
CDR3 protein: CASSRGLVGASGELFF
CDR3 DNA: TGTGCCAGCAGCCGCGGACTAGTCGGAGCATCCGGGGAGCTGTTTTTT

D gene: TRBD2
clone size: .
V gene: TRBV5-1
J gene: TRBJ2-3
CDR3 protein: CASSLTSVGTDTQYF
CDR3 DNA: TGCGCCAGCAGCTTGACTAGCGTCGGCACAGATACGCAGTATTTT

D gene: TRBD1
clone size: .
V gene: TRBV19
J gene: TRBJ1-1
CDR3 protein: CASGFRGDTEAFF
CDR3 DNA: TGTGCCAGTGGTTTCAGGGGGGACACTGAAGCTTTCTTT

D gene: .
clone size: few
V gene: TRBV5-1
J gene: TRBJ2-5
CDR3 protein: CASSFQQETQYF
CDR3 DNA: TGCGCCAGCAGCTTTCAACAAGAGACCCAGTACTTC